A selection of T cell receptor beta chains follows, all from one sample in a study of T cell responses to AZD1222 COVID-19 vaccine. Profiling relied on immunoSEQ multiplex PCR, and the TCRdb table lists in-frame clones only, not all of them. This table holds approximately 110,000 clones, around 87% found once. This specimen was peripheral blood, taken on day 0 of AZD1222 vaccination. These receptor sequences come from an adult in good health. The CDR3 runs from the conserved cysteine through the conserved F or W. D genes are given only for firm matches. The size field is filled for only some rows; it gives once, few, many or a size class.

TRBD1	TRBJ2-7	-	15	TRBV5-1	TGCGCCAGCACGACCGACAGGGGGGTCTGGAACGAGCAGTACTTC	CASTTDRGVWNEQYF
-	TRBJ2-7	-	14	TRBV10-3	TGTGCCATCAGCCCCACGAAGGGTGCCTACGAGCAGTACTTC	CAISPTKGAYEQYF
TRBD1	TRBJ1-2	-	13	TRBV29-1	TGCAGCGTGTCGACAGGGGCTGCCTATGGCTACACCTTC	CSVSTGAAYGYTF
TRBD1	TRBJ2-3	-	18	TRBV9	TGTGCCAGCAGCTCCCCAACCGGACAGGCGGCCCTCGGAGATACGCAGTATTTT	CASSSPTGQAALGDTQYF
-	TRBJ1-2	-	16	TRBV5-1	TGCGCCAGCAGCTTGGAGGCGGGGGGGCGCCTCTATGGCTACACCTTC	CASSLEAGGRLYGYTF
TRBD1	TRBJ2-5	-	15	TRBV7-9	TGTGCCAGCAGCTTAGACGGGACAGGGGGAGAGACCCAGTACTTC	CASSLDGTGGETQYF
-	TRBJ2-7	-	16	TRBV27	TGTGCCAGCAGTTTATCCGTGGGGAGTATCTCCTACGAGCAGTACTTC	CASSLSVGSISYEQYF
-	TRBJ1-2	-	15	TRBV7-9	TGTGCCAGCAGCTTAGCCGGGGAGCCTAACTATGGCTACACCTTC	CASSLAGEPNYGYTF
-	TRBJ1-5	-	14	TRBV30	TGTGCCTGGAGTTCCGGACTTAGCAATCAGCCCCAGCATTTT	CAWSSGLSNQPQHF
-	TRBJ2-7	-	12	TRBV7-9	TGTGCCAGCAGCTTCTCCTCCTACGAGCAGTACTTC	CASSFSSYEQYF
TRBD1	TRBJ1-5	-	14	TRBV6-5	TGTGCCAGCAGTTACAGGGGGCTGGATCAGCCCCAGCATTTT	CASSYRGLDQPQHF
-	TRBJ1-2	-	15	TRBV7-9	TGTGCCAGCAGTAATGAAATGGGGCGGAACTTTGGCTACACCTTC	CASSNEMGRNFGYTF
-	TRBJ1-2	-	15	TRBV5-1	TGCGCCAGCAGCGGCAGGGACGTGGAGGACTATGGCTACACCTTC	CASSGRDVEDYGYTF
-	TRBJ1-1	few	14	TRBV2	TGTGCCAGCAGTGCGGGCACAGTCAACACTGAAGCTTTCTTT	CASSAGTVNTEAFF
-	TRBJ2-3	-	15	TRBV5-1	TGCGCCAGCAGCCTAGGACTTCTCAAAACCGATACGCAGTATTTT	CASSLGLLKTDTQYF
-	TRBJ2-7	-	11	TRBV5-8	TGTGCCAGCAGCCCTGTCGGGAAGCAGTACTTC	CASSPVGKQYF
-	TRBJ1-6	-	15	TRBV30	TGTGCCTGGAGTGTACTGTCAGGGAGGTATGAACCCCTCCACTTT	CAWSVLSGRYEPLHF
-	TRBJ2-5	-	16	TRBV5-5	TGTGCCAGCAGCGTACGCCGGGACCCTAAGAGAGAGACCCAGTACTTC	CASSVRRDPKRETQYF
TRBD2	TRBJ2-1	-	17	TRBV6-4	TGTGCCAGCAGTGATGGGAGACTAGCGAGCTCCTACAATGAGCAGTTCTTC	CASSDGRLASSYNEQFF
TRBD1	TRBJ1-1	-	15	TRBV5-1	TGCGCCAGCAGCACCCAGGGGGAACTGAACACTGAAGCTTTCTTT	CASSTQGELNTEAFF
-	TRBJ1-1	-	14	TRBV6-6	TGTGCCAGCAGTTATTCAGGGGCGGGCACTGAAGCTTTCTTT	CASSYSGAGTEAFF
-	TRBJ1-5	-	15	TRBV4-2	TGTGCCAGCAGCCAAGACTTACAGGGTTATCAGCCCCAGCATTTT	CASSQDLQGYQPQHF
-	TRBJ1-3	few	14	TRBV30	TGTGCCTGGAGTTTGGGACCGAGGGGAAACACCATATATTTT	CAWSLGPRGNTIYF
-	TRBJ2-3	few	15	TRBV19	TGTGCCAGTAGTATGCGGCCAGCCTCCACAGATACGCAGTATTTT	CASSMRPASTDTQYF
TRBD1	TRBJ2-5	-	16	TRBV7-8	TGTGCCAGCAGCCCTTGGGACAGGGTTGGGGAAGAGACCCAGTACTTC	CASSPWDRVGEETQYF
-	TRBJ2-3	-	14	TRBV11-2	TGTGCCAGCAGCTTACTAGGGGCCACAGATACGCAGTATTTT	CASSLLGATDTQYF
-	TRBJ1-4	few	15	TRBV15	TGTGCCACCAGCAGAGACCAACTCGGGAATGAAAAACTGTTTTTT	CATSRDQLGNEKLFF
TRBD1	TRBJ1-2	-	14	TRBV27	TGTGCCAGCAGGGGACGGACAGGGAACTATGGCTACACCTTC	CASRGRTGNYGYTF
TRBD2	TRBJ2-3	once	15	TRBV15	TGTGCCACCAGCAGAGCGCGGGGGGGCGTGGATACGCAGTATTTT	CATSRARGGVDTQYF
TRBD1	TRBJ2-3	-	16	TRBV4-3	TGCGCCAGCAGCTCCAATCCGGGACAGGGAGCAGATACGCAGTATTTT	CASSSNPGQGADTQYF
TRBD1	TRBJ1-2	-	15	TRBV18	TGTGCCAGCTCACCACCCGGGACAGCTAACTATGGCTACACCTTC	CASSPPGTANYGYTF
-	TRBJ1-1	-	14	TRBV2	TGTGCCAGCAGGTTACAGGGCCGGGGCACTGAAGCTTTCTTT	CASRLQGRGTEAFF
-	TRBJ2-7	-	13	TRBV6-2/TRBV6-3	TGTGCCAGCAGTTTCTATTTGGGTTACGAGCAGTACTTC	CASSFYLGYEQYF
-	TRBJ1-6	few	16	TRBV6-1	TGTGCCAGCAGTGAAGCGCTGGGAGGGATTAGATCACCCCTCCACTTT	CASSEALGGIRSPLHF
TRBD1	TRBJ1-2	-	16	TRBV6-1	TGTGCCAGCAGTGGATACTTTCGGGACAGGGCCTATGGCTACACCTTC	CASSGYFRDRAYGYTF
-	TRBJ1-3	-	15	TRBV5-4	TGTGCCAGCAGCTTGGGGTCCGGCTCTGGAAACACCATATATTTT	CASSLGSGSGNTIYF
-	TRBJ2-7	-	13	TRBV18	TGTGCCAGTTCCGACGGAGTAACCTACGAGCAGTACTTC	CASSDGVTYEQYF
-	TRBJ1-2	-	12	TRBV6-5	TGTGCCAGCAGTTACGGGGGGAATGGCTACACCTTC	CASSYGGNGYTF
TRBD1	TRBJ1-2	-	14	TRBV5-1	TGCGCCAGCAGCTTTGACCAAACAGGGGATGGCTACACCTTC	CASSFDQTGDGYTF
-	TRBJ2-7	-	14	TRBV28	TGTGCCAGCAGTTTAAGGGGGGGGGCCGCCGAGCAGTACTTC	CASSLRGGAAEQYF
-	TRBJ1-2	-	14	TRBV25-1	TGTGCCAGCAGTGGGGGGAACAGGGTCGGGGGCTACACCTTC	CASSGGNRVGGYTF
-	TRBJ1-5	-	15	TRBV5-1	TGCGCCAGCAGCTTGGGAGTTCAGGGGAATCAGCCCCAGCATTTT	CASSLGVQGNQPQHF
-	TRBJ1-2	once	14	TRBV5-6	TGTGCCAGCAGCCTAGACGACAGGCTCTATGGCTACACCTTC	CASSLDDRLYGYTF
-	TRBJ1-2	-	14	TRBV6-1	TGTGCCAGCAGTGAAGTAGGCGGGGTTGAGGGCTACACCTTC	CASSEVGGVEGYTF
TRBD1	TRBJ2-1	-	18	TRBV14	TGTGCCAGCAGCCCCCTTCTCCGACAGGGGATGATCTACAATGAGCAGTTCTTC	CASSPLLRQGMIYNEQFF
-	TRBJ2-7	-	10	TRBV6-4	TGCGTGTTCAGTGCTCACGAGCAGTACTTC	CVFSAHEQYF
-	TRBJ2-3	-	12	TRBV9	TGTGCCAGCAGCGGATTATCAGATACGCAGTATTTT	CASSGLSDTQYF
-	TRBJ1-3	-	14	TRBV4-1	TGCGCCAGCAGCCAAGCGGGCTCTGGAAACACCATATATTTT	CASSQAGSGNTIYF
-	TRBJ1-6	-	15	TRBV4-1	TGCGCCAGCAGCCAAGGGAAATGGAATAATTCACCCCTCCACTTT	CASSQGKWNNSPLHF
TRBD2	TRBJ2-1	few	14	TRBV3-1/TRBV3-2	TGTGCCAGCAGCCCCGCGGGGGTCTACAATGAGCAGTTCTTC	CASSPAGVYNEQFF
-	TRBJ1-2	-	13	TRBV12-3/TRBV12-4	TGTGCCAGCAGTGTCTATGGTGGCGTTGGCTACACCTTC	CASSVYGGVGYTF
TRBD1	TRBJ2-7	-	14	TRBV18	TGTGCCAGCTCAGAGGGACAGGGCACCTACGAGCAGTACTTC	CASSEGQGTYEQYF
TRBD2	TRBJ2-5	-	16	TRBV11-2	TGTGCCAGCAGCTTGGGGACTAGCAGAACCCAAGAGACCCAGTACTTC	CASSLGTSRTQETQYF
-	TRBJ2-7	-	12	TRBV3-1/TRBV3-2	TGTGCCAGCAGCTCTCCAGATTACGAGCAGTACTTC	CASSSPDYEQYF
-	TRBJ2-7	once	13	TRBV7-2	TGTGCCAGCAGCTTATGGTCAGGCTACGAGCAGTACTTC	CASSLWSGYEQYF
-	TRBJ1-6	-	17	TRBV12-5	TGTGCTAGTGGTTTGGTACTTGGGGGGGTACGTAATTCACCCCTCCACTTT	CASGLVLGGVRNSPLHF
TRBD1	TRBJ2-2	-	13	TRBV4-1	TGCGCCAGCAGCCACCAGGGGGCCGGGGAGCTGTTTTTT	CASSHQGAGELFF
TRBD1	TRBJ1-2	-	13	TRBV9	TGTGCCAGCAGCGTACAGGGGGCGGGTGGCTACACCTTC	CASSVQGAGGYTF
TRBD1	TRBJ2-4	-	14	TRBV11-2	TGTGCCAGCAGCTCTGGGACAGGGGGCAACATTCAGTACTTC	CASSSGTGGNIQYF